Sequencing of this TCR beta chain was carried out in a study of CD8 T cells in Susac syndrome (dated by TCRdb to between 2018 and 2020). General notes on the study: The study used repertoire sequencing to test whether antigen drove CD8+ T cell activation and differentiation in Susac syndrome.

There are 14 amino acids in the CDR3, from cysteine to phenylalanine inclusive. Of all the DNA, just the CDR3 is kept, 42 bases in frame from base 1. The junction carries 13 bases between V and J, which are trimmed by 3 bases and 8 bases respectively. High-throughput TCR beta sequencing profiled peripheral blood CD8+ and CD4+ T cells from healthy donors, Susac syndrome patients and multiple sclerosis patients. Multiple sclerosis controls were treatment-naive patients with stable or active relapsing-remitting disease fulfilling revised McDonald criteria. Bulk CD8+ and CD4+ T cells were purified by magnetic negative isolation, whereas CD8+ TEMRA cells were enriched by FACS. Blood was drawn into EDTA tubes, processed within 24 hours, and PBMCs were isolated by density gradient centrifugation. PBMCs destined for TCR sequencing were cryopreserved in liquid nitrogen and later thawed in a 37 °C water bath. The sorted or isolated CD4+, CD8+ and CD8+ TEMRA cells reached a purity of at least 90%.

On the study overall, not on this receptor specifically: The study acknowledged that relatively few individuals were included in the TCR sequencing and HLA analysis.

About this clonotype: Its antigen target is currently unknown. Base-call qualities are not available, and no considerably larger clone is one nucleotide away.

RNA was extracted using the RNeasy kit, and roughly 0.45 to 1 microgram was reverse transcribed with random hexamers. The immunoSEQ multiplex PCR assay, which covers 54 Vbeta and 13 Jbeta segments, was used to amplify TCR beta CDR3 regions. PCR amplification bias was corrected by using a synthetic template baseline for primer optimization and computational correction. Per the source publication's procedure: Reads were assigned to V, D and J genes according to IMGT and analyzed in immunoSEQ Analyzer, with only productive sequences retained. Clonality was calculated as one minus the Shannon entropy normalized by log2 of the number of productive unique sequences. Public and private clones were assessed among the 100 most prevalent clones of each patient and control. Clones were defined as Susac-specific if absent from the healthy and MS cohorts, from 1052 published viral clones and from other ImmuneACCESS disease sequences. The public reads were quality trimmed at Q25 with fastp and then assembled into clones with MiXCR by TCRdb, keeping productive beta chains. Duplicate CDR3 protein sequences are folded into a single record with the most common DNA and genes. None of the V and J calls come from the authors' own analysis; TCRdb made them. In all, the sample holds around 200,000 distinct CDR3 sequences, and around 95% of those were seen once. The leading ten clones occupy 0.093% of the sample.

The sample comprised CD4+ T cells from PBMCs. The V gene is TRBV12-3 or TRBV12-4 and the J gene is TRBJ1-4, with TRBD1 tentatively as D gene (5 bases match). The sequence came from a human donor with multiple sclerosis. The CDR3 has the sequence CASSFSGGREKLFF. The sequenced DNA is TGTGCCAGCAGTTTTTCCGGGGGAAGAGAAAAACTGTTTTTT.